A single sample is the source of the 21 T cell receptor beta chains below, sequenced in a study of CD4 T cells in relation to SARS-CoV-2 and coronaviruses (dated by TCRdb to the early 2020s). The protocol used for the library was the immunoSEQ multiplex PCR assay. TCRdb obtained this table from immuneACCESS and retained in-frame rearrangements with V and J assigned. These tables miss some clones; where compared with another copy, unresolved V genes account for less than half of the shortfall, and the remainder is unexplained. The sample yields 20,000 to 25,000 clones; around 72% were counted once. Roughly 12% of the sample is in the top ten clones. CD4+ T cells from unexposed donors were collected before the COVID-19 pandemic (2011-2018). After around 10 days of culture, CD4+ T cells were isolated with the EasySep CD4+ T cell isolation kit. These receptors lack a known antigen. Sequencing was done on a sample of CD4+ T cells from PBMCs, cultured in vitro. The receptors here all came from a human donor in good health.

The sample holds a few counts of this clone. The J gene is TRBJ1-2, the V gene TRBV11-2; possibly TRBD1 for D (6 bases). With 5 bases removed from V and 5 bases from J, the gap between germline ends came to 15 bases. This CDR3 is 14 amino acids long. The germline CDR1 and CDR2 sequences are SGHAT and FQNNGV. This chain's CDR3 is CASSIGGDNYGYTF. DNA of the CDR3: TGTGCCAGCAGCATAGGGGGGGACAATTATGGCTACACCTTC.

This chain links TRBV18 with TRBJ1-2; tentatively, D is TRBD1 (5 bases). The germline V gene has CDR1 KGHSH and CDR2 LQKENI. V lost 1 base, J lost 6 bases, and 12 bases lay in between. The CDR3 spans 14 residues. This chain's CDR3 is CASSPQQDLHGYTF. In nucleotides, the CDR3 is TGTGCCAGCTCACCACAACAGGATCTCCATGGCTACACCTTC.

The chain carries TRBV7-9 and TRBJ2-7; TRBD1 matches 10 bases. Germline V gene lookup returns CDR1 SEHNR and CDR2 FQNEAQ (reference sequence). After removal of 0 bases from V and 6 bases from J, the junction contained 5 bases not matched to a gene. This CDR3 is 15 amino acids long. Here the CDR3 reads CASSLARGTGVEQYF. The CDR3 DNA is TGTGCCAGCAGCTTAGCGCGCGGGACAGGGGTCGAGCAGTACTTC.

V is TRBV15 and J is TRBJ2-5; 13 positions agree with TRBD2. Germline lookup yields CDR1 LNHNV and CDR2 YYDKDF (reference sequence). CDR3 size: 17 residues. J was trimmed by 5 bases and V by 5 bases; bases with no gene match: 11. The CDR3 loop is CATSPRTSGRRGETQYF. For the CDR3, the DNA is TGTGCCACCAGCCCCAGGACTAGCGGGAGAAGGGGGGAGACCCAGTACTTC.

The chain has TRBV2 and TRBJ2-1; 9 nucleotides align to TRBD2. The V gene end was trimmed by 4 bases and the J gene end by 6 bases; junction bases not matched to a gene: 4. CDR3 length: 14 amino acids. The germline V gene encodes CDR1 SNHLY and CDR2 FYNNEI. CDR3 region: CASSASGVRNEQFF. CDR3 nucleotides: TGTGCCAGCAGTGCTAGCGGGGTTCGCAATGAGCAGTTCTTC. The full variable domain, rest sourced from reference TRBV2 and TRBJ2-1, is EPEVTQTPSHQVTQMGQEVILRCVPISNHLYFYWYRQILGQKVEFLVSFYNNEISEKSEIFDDQFSVERPDGSNFTLKIRSTKLEDSAMYFCASSASGVRNEQFFGPGTRLTVL.

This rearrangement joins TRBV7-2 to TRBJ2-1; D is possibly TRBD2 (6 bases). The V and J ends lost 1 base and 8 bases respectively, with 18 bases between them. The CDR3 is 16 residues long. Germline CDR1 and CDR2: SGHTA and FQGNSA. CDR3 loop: CASSLVAGTGADEQFF. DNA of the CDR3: TGTGCCAGCAGCTTAGTCGCCGGGACTGGGGCCGATGAGCAGTTCTTC.

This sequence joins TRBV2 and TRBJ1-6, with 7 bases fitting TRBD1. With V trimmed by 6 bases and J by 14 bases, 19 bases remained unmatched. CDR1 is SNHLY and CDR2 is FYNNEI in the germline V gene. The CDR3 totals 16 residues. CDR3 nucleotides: TGTGCCAGCAGCCGACTCCGGGACAGCCCCCATTCGGCCCTCCACTTT. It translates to CASSRLRDSPHSALHF.

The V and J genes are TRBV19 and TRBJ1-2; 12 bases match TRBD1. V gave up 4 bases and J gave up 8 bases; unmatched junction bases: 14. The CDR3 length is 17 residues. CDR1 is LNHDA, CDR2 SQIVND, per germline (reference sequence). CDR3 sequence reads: CASSTRDRGRPPAGYTF. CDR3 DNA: TGTGCCAGTAGTACCCGGGACAGGGGGCGTCCTCCCGCGGGCTACACCTTC.

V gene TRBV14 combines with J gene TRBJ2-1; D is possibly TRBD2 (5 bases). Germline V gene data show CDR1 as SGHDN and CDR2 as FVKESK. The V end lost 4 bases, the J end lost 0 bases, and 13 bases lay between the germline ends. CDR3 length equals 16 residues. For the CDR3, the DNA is TGTGCCAGCAGCCTTACTAGGTACAACTCCTACAATGAGCAGTTCTTC. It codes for CASSLTRYNSYNEQFF.

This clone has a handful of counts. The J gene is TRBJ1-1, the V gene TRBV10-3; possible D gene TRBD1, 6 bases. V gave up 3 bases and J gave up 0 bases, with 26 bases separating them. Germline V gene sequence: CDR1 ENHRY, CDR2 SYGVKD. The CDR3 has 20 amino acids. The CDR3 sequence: CAISESSGQTRGGLNTEAFF. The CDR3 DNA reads TGTGCCATCAGTGAATCGTCTGGACAGACCCGGGGCGGCTTGAACACTGAAGCTTTCTTT.

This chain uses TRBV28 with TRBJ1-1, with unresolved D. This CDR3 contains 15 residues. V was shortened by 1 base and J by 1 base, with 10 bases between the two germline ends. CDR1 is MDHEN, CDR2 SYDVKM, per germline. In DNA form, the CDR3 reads TGTGCCAGCAGTTTATCCCCTACCTGGAACACTGAAGCTTTCTTT. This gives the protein CASSLSPTWNTEAFF.

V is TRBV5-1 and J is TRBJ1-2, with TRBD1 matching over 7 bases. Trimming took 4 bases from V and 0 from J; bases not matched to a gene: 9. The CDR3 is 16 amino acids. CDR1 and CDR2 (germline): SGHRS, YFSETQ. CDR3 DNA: TGCGCCAGCAGCCCGGTAAGGGGGCGGGCTAACTATGGCTACACCTTC. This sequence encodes CASSPVRGRANYGYTF.

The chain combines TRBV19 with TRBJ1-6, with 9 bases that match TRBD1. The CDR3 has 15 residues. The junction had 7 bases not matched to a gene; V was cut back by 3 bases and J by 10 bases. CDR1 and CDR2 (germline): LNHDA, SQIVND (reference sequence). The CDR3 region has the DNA TGTGCCAGTAGTATTGGGGACAGGGTAGCCTCACCCCTCCACTTT. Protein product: CASSIGDRVASPLHF.

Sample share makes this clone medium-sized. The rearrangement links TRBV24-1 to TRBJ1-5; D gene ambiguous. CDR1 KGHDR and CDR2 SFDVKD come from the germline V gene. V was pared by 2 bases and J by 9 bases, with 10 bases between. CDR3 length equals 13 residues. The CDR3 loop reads CATSDWTSGPQHF. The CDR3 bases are TGTGCCACCAGTGATTGGACGTCAGGGCCCCAGCATTTT.

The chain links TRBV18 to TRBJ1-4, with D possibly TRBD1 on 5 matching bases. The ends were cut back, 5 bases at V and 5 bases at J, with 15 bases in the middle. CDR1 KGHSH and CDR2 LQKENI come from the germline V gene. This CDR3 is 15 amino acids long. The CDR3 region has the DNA TGTGCCAGCTCAGTCCGGGACGGATCGAATGAAAAACTGTTTTTT. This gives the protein CASSVRDGSNEKLFF.

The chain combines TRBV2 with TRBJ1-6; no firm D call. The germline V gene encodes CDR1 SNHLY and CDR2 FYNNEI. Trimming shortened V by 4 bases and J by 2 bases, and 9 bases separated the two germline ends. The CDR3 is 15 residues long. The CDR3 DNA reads TGTGCCAGCAGTGTTGGGAGTACCTATAATTCACCCCTCCACTTT. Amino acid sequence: CASSVGSTYNSPLHF.

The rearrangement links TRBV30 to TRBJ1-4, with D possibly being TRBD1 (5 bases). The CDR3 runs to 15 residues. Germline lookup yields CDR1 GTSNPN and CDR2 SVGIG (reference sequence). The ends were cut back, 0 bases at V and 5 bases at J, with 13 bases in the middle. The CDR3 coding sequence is TGTGCCTGGAGTGTCGGGGCCGGGGCCAATGAAAAACTGTTTTTT. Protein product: CAWSVGAGANEKLFF.

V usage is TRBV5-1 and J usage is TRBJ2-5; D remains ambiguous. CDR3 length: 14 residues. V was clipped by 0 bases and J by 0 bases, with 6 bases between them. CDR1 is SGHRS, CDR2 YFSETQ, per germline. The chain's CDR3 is CASSLGSNQETQYF. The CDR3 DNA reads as TGCGCCAGCAGCTTGGGGAGCAACCAAGAGACCCAGTACTTC.

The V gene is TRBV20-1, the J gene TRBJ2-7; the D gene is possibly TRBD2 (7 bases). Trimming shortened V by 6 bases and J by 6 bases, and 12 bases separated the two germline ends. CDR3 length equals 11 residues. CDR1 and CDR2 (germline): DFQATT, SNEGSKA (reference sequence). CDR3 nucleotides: TGCAGTGCCCCAGGGGAGGGCGAGCAGTACTTC. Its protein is CSAPGEGEQYF.

CDR3 loop: CASTSRSLAFEQFF. The CDR3 DNA reads TGTGCCAGTACCTCCAGGAGTCTAGCATTTGAGCAGTTCTTC. This chain uses TRBV19 with TRBJ2-1, with D possibly TRBD2 on 5 matching bases. Germline loops: CDR1 LNHDA, CDR2 SQIVND (reference sequence). The CDR3 is 14 residues long. V was cut by 7 bases and J by 9 bases, with 19 bases left in between.

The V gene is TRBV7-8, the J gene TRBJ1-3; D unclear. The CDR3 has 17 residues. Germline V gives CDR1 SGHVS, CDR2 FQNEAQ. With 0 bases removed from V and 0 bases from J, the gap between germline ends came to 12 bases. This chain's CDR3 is CASSLAMRVVSGNTIYF. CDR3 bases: TGTGCCAGCAGCTTAGCGATGAGGGTCGTCTCTGGAAACACCATATATTTT. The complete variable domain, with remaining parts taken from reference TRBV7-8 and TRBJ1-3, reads GAGVSQSPRYKVAKRGQDVALRCDPISGHVSLFWYQQALGQGPEFLTYFQNEAQLDKSGLPSDRFFAERPEGSVSTLKIQRTQQEDSAVYLCASSLAMRVVSGNTIYFGEGSWLTVV.